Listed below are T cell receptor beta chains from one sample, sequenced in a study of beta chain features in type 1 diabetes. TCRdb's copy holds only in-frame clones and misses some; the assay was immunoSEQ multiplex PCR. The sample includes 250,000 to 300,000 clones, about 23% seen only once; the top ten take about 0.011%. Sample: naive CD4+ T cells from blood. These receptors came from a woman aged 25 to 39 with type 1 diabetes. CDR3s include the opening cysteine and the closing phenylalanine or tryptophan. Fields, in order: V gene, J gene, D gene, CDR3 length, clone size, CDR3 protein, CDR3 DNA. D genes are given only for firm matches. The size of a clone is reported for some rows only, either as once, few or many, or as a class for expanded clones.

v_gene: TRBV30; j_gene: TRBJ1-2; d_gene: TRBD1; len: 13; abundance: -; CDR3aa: CAWAQGQGAYYTF; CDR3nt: TGTGCCTGGGCCCAGGGACAGGGGGCTTACTACACCTTC
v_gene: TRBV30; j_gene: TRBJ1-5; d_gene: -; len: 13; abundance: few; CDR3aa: CAWTRQGSQPQHF; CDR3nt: TGTGCCTGGACTCGGCAGGGAAGTCAGCCCCAGCATTTT
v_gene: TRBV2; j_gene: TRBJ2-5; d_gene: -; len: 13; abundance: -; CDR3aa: CASRQTVQETQYF; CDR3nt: TGTGCCAGTAGGCAGACAGTCCAAGAGACCCAGTACTTC
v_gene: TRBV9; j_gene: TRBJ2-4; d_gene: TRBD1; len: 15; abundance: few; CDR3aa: CASSGEQGKRNIQYF; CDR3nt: TGTGCCAGCAGCGGTGAACAGGGGAAGAGGAACATTCAGTACTTC
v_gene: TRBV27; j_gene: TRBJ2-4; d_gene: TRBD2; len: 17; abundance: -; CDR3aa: CASSLYFGLAAQNIQYF; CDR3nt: TGTGCCAGCAGCCTTTACTTTGGACTAGCGGCCCAAAACATTCAGTACTTC
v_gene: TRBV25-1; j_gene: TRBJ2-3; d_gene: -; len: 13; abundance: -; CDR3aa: CASSATSTDTQYF; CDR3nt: TGTGCCAGCAGTGCGACTAGCACAGATACGCAGTATTTT
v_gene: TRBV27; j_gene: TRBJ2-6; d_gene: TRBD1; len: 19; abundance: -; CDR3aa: CASSFRRQGAYSGANVLTF; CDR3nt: TGTGCCAGCAGTTTCCGGAGGCAGGGGGCTTACTCCGGGGCCAACGTCCTGACTTTC
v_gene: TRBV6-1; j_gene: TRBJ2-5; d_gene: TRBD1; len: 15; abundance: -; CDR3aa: CASSDAPGQQETQYF; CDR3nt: TGTGCCAGCAGTGACGCTCCGGGACAGCAAGAGACCCAGTACTTC
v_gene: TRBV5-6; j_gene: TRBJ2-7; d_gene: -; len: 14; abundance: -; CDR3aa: CASSLIGRVHEQYF; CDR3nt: TGTGCCAGCAGCTTGATCGGCAGGGTCCACGAGCAGTACTTC
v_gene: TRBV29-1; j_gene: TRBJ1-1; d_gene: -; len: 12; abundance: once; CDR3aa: CSVVGEPAEAFF; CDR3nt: TGCAGCGTTGTTGGGGAGCCGGCTGAAGCTTTCTTT
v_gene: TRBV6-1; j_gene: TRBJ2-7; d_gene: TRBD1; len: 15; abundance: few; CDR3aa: CASRTSRGLGYEQYF; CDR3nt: TGTGCCAGCAGGACGTCCAGGGGGCTGGGGTACGAGCAGTACTTC
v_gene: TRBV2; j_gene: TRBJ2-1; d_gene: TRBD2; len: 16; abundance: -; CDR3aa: CASVGLAGEGYNEQFF; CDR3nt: TGTGCCAGCGTCGGGTTAGCGGGAGAGGGCTACAATGAGCAGTTCTTC
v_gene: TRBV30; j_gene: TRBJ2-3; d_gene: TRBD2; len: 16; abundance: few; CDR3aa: CACSGTSGRATDTQYF; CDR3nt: TGTGCCTGCTCCGGGACTAGCGGGAGGGCCACAGATACGCAGTATTTT
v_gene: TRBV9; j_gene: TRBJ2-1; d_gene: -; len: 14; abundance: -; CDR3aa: CASSTSGGGDEQFF; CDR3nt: TGTGCCAGCAGCACAAGCGGTGGGGGCGATGAGCAGTTCTTC
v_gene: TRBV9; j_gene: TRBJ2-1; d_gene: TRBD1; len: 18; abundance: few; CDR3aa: CASSVEEDLWDSYNEQFF; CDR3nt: TGTGCCAGCAGCGTAGAAGAGGACCTATGGGACAGTTACAATGAGCAGTTCTTC
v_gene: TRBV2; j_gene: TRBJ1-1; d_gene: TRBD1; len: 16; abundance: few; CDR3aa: CASSRKRLQGETEAFF; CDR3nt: TGTGCCAGCAGTCGGAAAAGGCTACAGGGGGAGACTGAAGCTTTCTTT
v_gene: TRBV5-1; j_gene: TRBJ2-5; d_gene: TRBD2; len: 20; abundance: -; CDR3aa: CASSPVSGTSGRSYQETQYF; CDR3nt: TGCGCCAGCAGCCCCGTTTCAGGGACTAGCGGGAGATCGTACCAAGAGACCCAGTACTTC
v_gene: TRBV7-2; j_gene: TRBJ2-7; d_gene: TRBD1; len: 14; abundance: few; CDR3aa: CASSGRDRGNGQYF; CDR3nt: TGTGCCAGCAGCGGACGGGACAGAGGGAACGGGCAGTACTTC
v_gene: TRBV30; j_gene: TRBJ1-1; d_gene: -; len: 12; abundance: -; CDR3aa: CAWRDNPFGAFF; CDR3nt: TGTGCCTGGAGGGACAATCCTTTCGGAGCTTTCTTT
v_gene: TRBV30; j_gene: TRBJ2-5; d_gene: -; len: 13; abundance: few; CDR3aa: CAWSAGLEETQYF; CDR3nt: TGTGCCTGGAGTGCGGGGTTGGAAGAGACCCAGTACTTC
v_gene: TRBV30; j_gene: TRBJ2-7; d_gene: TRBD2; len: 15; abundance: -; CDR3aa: CAWRLFPSGRYEQYF; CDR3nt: TGTGCCTGGAGATTATTCCCTAGCGGGAGGTACGAGCAGTACTTC
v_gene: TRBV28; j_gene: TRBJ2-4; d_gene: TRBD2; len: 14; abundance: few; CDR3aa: CAIVASGSGDIQYF; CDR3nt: TGTGCCATAGTGGCTAGCGGGAGCGGGGACATTCAGTACTTC
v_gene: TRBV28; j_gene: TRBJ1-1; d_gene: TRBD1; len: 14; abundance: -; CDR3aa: CASRSGQGNTEAFF; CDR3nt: TGTGCCAGCAGATCGGGACAGGGGAACACTGAAGCTTTCTTT
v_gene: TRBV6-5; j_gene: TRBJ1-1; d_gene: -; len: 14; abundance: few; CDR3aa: CASMLLGVNTEAFF; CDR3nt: TGTGCCAGCATGCTGCTCGGGGTGAACACTGAAGCTTTCTTT
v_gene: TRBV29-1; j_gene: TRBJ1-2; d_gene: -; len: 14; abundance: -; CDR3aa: CSVEKGHQGYGYTF; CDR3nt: TGCAGCGTTGAAAAGGGACATCAGGGCTATGGCTACACCTTC
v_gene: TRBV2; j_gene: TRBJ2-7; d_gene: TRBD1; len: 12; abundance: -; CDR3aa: CASWTGVYEQYF; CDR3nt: TGTGCCAGTTGGACAGGCGTGTACGAGCAGTACTTC
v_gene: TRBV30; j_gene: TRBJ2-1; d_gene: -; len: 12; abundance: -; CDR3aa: CACPGSYNEQFF; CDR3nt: TGTGCCTGCCCCGGGTCGTACAATGAGCAGTTCTTC
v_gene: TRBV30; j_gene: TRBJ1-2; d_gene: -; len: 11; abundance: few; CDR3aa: CARGTNYGYTF; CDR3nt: TGTGCCCGGGGGACTAACTATGGCTACACCTTC
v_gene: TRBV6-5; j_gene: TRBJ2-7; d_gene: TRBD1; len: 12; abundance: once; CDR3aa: CASSWDSHEQYF; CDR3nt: TGTGCCAGCAGTTGGGACAGTCACGAGCAGTACTTC
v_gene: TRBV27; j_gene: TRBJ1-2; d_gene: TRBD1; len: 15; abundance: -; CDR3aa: CASSPLDRADYGYTF; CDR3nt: TGTGCCAGCAGTCCCCTCGACAGGGCGGACTATGGCTACACCTTC
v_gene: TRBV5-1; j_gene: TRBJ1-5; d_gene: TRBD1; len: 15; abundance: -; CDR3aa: CASSLEQGANQPQHF; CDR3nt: TGCGCCAGCAGCCTGGAACAGGGGGCCAATCAGCCCCAGCATTTT
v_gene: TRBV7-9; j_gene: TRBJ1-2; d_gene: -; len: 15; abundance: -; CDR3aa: CASSPQVGGLYGYTF; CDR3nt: TGTGCCAGCAGCCCCCAGGTTGGTGGCCTCTATGGCTACACCTTC
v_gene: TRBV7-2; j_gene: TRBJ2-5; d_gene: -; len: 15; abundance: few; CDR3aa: CASSLAEGEWETQYF; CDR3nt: TGTGCCAGCAGCTTAGCTGAGGGAGAGTGGGAGACCCAGTACTTC
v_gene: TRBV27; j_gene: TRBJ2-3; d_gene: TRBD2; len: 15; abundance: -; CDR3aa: CASSSPGLATDTQYF; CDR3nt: TGTGCCAGCAGTTCCCCCGGACTAGCCACAGATACGCAGTATTTT
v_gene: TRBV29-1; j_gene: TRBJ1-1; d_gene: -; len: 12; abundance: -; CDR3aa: CSVAGPYTEAFF; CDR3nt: TGCAGCGTAGCGGGCCCTTACACTGAAGCTTTCTTT
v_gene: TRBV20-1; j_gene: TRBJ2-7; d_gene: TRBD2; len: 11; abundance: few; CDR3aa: CSGLAGGEQYF; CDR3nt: TGCAGTGGCTTAGCGGGAGGGGAGCAGTACTTC
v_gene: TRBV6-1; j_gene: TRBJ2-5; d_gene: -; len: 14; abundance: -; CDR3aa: CASSEDPRGETQYF; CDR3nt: TGTGCCAGCAGTGAAGACCCCCGAGGGGAGACCCAGTACTTC
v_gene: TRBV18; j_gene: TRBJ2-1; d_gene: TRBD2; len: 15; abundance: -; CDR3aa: CASSLLAANYNEQFF; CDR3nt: TGTGCCAGCTCACTACTAGCGGCAAACTACAATGAGCAGTTCTTC
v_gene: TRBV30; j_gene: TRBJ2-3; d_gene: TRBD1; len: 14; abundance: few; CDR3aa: CAWSAGQGPDTQYF; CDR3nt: TGTGCCTGGAGTGCGGGACAGGGTCCAGATACGCAGTATTTT
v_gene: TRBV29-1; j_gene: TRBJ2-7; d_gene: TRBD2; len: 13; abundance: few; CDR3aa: CSVVAGASYEQYF; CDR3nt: TGCAGCGTCGTAGCGGGAGCCTCCTACGAGCAGTACTTC
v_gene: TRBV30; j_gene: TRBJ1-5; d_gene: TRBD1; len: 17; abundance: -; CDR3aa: CAWSVAPGTGGNQPQHF; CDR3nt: TGTGCCTGGAGCGTCGCGCCCGGGACAGGGGGCAATCAGCCCCAGCATTTT
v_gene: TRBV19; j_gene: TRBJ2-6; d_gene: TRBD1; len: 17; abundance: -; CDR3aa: CASSGQGKKAGANVLTF; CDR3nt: TGTGCCAGTAGCGGACAGGGTAAGAAAGCTGGGGCCAACGTCCTGACTTTC
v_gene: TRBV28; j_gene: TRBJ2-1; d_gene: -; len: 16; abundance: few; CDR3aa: CASTLSPRRSYNEQFF; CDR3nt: TGTGCCAGCACCCTTAGCCCACGGCGCTCCTACAATGAGCAGTTCTTC
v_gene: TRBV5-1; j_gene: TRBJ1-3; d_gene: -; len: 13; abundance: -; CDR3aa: CASSLQVGNTIYF; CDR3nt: TGCGCCAGCAGCTTACAGGTTGGAAACACCATATATTTT
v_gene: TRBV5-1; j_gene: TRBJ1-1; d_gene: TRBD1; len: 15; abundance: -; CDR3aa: CASSFGDRPNTEAFF; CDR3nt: TGCGCCAGCAGCTTCGGGGACAGGCCGAACACTGAAGCTTTCTTT
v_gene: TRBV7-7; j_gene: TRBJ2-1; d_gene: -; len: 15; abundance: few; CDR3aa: CASSSSLGSYNEQFF; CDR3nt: TGTGCTAGCAGCTCCTCCCTAGGCTCCTACAATGAGCAGTTCTTC
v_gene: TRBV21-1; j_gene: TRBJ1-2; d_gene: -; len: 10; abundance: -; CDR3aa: CASSIRDCNF; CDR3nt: TGTGCCAGCAGCATCCGGGACTGCAACTTC
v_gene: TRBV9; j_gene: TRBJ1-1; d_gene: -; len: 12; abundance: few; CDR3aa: CASSVGGTEAFF; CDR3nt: TGTGCCAGCAGCGTAGGAGGGACTGAAGCTTTCTTT
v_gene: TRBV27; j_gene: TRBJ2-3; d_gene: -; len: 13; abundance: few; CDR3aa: CASLKEGTDTQYF; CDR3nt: TGTGCCAGCCTAAAGGAGGGCACAGATACGCAGTATTTT
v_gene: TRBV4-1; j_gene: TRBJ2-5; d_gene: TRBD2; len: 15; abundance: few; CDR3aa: CASSQYTGGAVTQYF; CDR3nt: TGCGCCAGCAGCCAGTACACCGGGGGGGCTGTGACCCAGTACTTC
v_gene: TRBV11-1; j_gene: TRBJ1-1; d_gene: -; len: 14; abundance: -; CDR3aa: CASSLAPRDTEAFF; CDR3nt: TGTGCCAGCAGCTTAGCCCCCAGGGACACTGAAGCTTTCTTT
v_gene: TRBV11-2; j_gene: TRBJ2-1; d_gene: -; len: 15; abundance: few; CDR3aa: CASSLELQNLNEQFF; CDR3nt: TGTGCCAGCAGCTTAGAGTTACAGAATCTCAATGAGCAGTTCTTC
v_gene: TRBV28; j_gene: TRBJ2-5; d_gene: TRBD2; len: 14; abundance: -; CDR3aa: CASRTSGFGETQYF; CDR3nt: TGTGCCAGCAGGACTAGCGGGTTTGGAGAGACCCAGTACTTC
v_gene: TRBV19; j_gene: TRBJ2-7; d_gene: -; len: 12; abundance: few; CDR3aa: CASSIPGGEQYF; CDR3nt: TGTGCCAGTAGTATTCCCGGCGGGGAGCAGTACTTC
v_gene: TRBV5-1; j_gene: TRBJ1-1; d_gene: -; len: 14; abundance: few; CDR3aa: CASSGAVVNTEAFF; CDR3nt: TGCGCCAGCAGCGGGGCGGTAGTGAACACTGAAGCTTTCTTT